This T cell receptor beta chain emerged from a study of cytomegalovirus exposure and HLA in healthy donors (dated by TCRdb to the late 2010s). In the study overall: In an earlier analysis of under 750 of the donors, roughly 300 Gb of sequence data and 90 million to 120 million unique TCR beta sequences from some 170 million T cells were reported. A separate validation cohort of over 95 different subjects was used in addition to the roughly 670-subject first cohort. A later analysis re-examined previously published TCR beta repertoires from roughly 720 donors and added high-resolution HLA genotyping to investigate patterns of TCR occurrence. An early release covering more than 500 HLA-typed donors comprised about 300 gigabases of sequencing data and about 90 million unique TCR sequences. The study profiled the T cell repertoires of 666 subjects by immunosequencing and related them to cytomegalovirus serostatus. High-throughput TCR immunosequencing, statistical association of individual TCRs with disease status, and machine learning were combined to predict cytomegalovirus infection status. The aim of the study was to test whether cataloging public T cell receptors could identify signatures of past pathogen exposure. In the later analysis, no new phenotypic data were used to find candidate immune exposures; instead, reliance was placed on TCR beta sequences and their occurrence across donors. A few DR-DQ haplotypes were treated as single units for association and clustering because of strong linkage in the cohort. The number of typed donors differed by locus: about 620-640 for A, B, C, DRB1 and DQB1; 500 to 550 for DQA1; fewer than 610 for DPA1; and about 470 for DPB1. HLA typing covered class I and class II loci at four-digit resolution. To decide whether each TCR beta V gene segment behaved as functional or pseudogenic, an earlier analysis of fewer than 750 of the donors relied on high-throughput TCR beta sequencing. In a later genetic analysis, genome-wide SNP genotypes for about 65% of the roughly 670 donors were used, and that subset was treated as a discovery cohort. Donor age, sex, ethnicity and CMV serostatus were compiled alongside the repertoire data. Every repertoire in the discovery cohort had been generated on one and the same sequencing platform. On average, around 240,000 unique TCR beta nucleotide sequences were sequenced per donor among a few hundred genotyped donors of the cohort, with 15% to 20% of those sequences being non-productive. Of the roughly 430 genotyped donors, over 65% fell in the genetic ancestry cluster associated with self-reported Caucasian donors.

The cohort was made up of around 720 healthy bone marrow donors. At the time of sampling, all cohort members were nominally healthy, though unrecorded immune exposures were likely present. The donor tested CMV seronegative, placing the donor among the 300 to 400 seronegative members of the cohort. Each donor provided a peripheral blood sample, and peripheral blood mononuclear cells were used for TCR beta sequencing. The Qiagen DNeasy Blood Extraction Kit was used to extract genomic DNA from the blood cell samples. In regard to this clone: What this receptor recognizes is not known. Base qualities are missing; no much larger clone stands one base away.

Preparation of the library involved the immunoSEQ multiplex PCR assay. The multiplex PCR relied on a mix of 60 forward primers for TCR Vbeta segments and 13 reverse primers for TCR Jbeta segments. The CDR3 region of rearranged TCR beta genes was amplified from genomic DNA with a multiplex PCR assay. Amplified TCR beta libraries were sequenced as 87-base-pair reads on the Illumina HiSeq System. Processing in the source paper ran as follows. A later analysis tallied approximately 87 million unique TCR beta chains across the roughly 610 repertoires, and about 10 million of those chains were shared by two or more donors. Raw reads were error-corrected and collapsed into unique sequences with a nearest-neighbor algorithm that merged closely related sequences to remove PCR and sequencing errors. Alignment of CDR3 sequences to IMGT reference sequences was used to assign V, D and J gene segments. For a sequence to be retained, a match of at least six nucleotides was required to both a V gene segment and a J gene segment. A rearrangement was called productive if the CDR3 had no stop codons and remained in frame with V and J, and every other rearrangement was called non-productive. Following IMGT convention, CDR3 was defined as the stretch from the second conserved V-encoded cysteine to the conserved J-encoded phenylalanine. The earlier analysis of some 600 of the donors excluded sequences that lacked an unambiguous match to a single V gene segment. In an earlier analysis of almost 600 of the donors, a V segment was called functional when productive rearrangements were above 56.7%, and segregating when the standard deviation between donors exceeded 5%. A statistical classification framework was developed to diagnose cytomegalovirus status using the catalog of TCR beta chain sequences. In a later analysis, TCR nucleotide sequences were compared against IMGT/GENE-DB human TR gene sequences so that V and J genes could be assigned. The TCRdist pipeline was used in a later analysis to assign CDR3 sequences and most-parsimonious VDJ recombination scenarios. In a later analysis, every TCR beta chain was defined by the combination of its CDR3 amino acid sequence and its V-gene family, and reads without a unique V-gene family were dropped. A later analysis removed several hundred highly shared, low-generation-probability nucleotide sequences to deal with suspected cross-contamination and a sequencing artifact. A later analysis calculated a clonal expansion index for each public chain from normalized within-repertoire ranks of inferred template counts. A later analysis computed generation probabilities with a VDJ recombination model fitted to out-of-frame rearrangements, and checked the results against IGoR. A later analysis scored TCR-TCR, TCR-HLA and TCR-CMV co-occurrence with hypergeometric tests, applying a repertoire-size bias correction to TCR pairs. A later analysis estimated false discovery rates by permuting HLA or CMV assignments 20 times. In a later analysis, co-occurring TCRs were grouped with DBSCAN, and TCRdist sequence similarity was added when clustering was performed within HLA-allele-positive subsets. Repertoires with fewer than 30,000 or more than 120,000 public chains were left out of co-occurrence clustering, as were about five repertoires with anomalous nucleotide sharing. TCRdb stores this immuneACCESS table with in-frame sequences only. Part of the clones is absent; in the studies checked, under half of the shortfall reflects unresolved V genes, and no reason is known for the rest. Clone size and the V and J calls come from that table; the DNA yielded D and trimming. In this sample the table shows about 52,000 clones, approximately 70% of which occur a single time. The ten largest clones take up roughly 3% of the sample.

The investigation overall reported the following: In an earlier analysis of 587 of the donors, most TCR beta V segments appeared in productive rearrangements about 87% or about 30% of the time, broadly matching IMGT annotations. Because the 87-base-pair reads could not distinguish some IMGT-functional V segments, including TRBV6-2 and TRBV6-3, those segments were excluded. CMV serostatus was the only immune exposure information available for the cohort. At a false discovery rate of 0.05, a later analysis linked 16,951 TCR beta sequences to specific HLA alleles. A total of around 150 TCR beta chains were listed by the study as associated with cytomegalovirus. The earlier analysis of approximately 560 of the donors excluded about 16 rarely observed V segments, including chromosome 9 orphons, because counts were too low. The authors suggested that the approach could potentially be generalized to other disease states and immunological phenotypes. HLA typing was unavailable for some donors at each locus, so association tests used only the typed subset. A later analysis found that TCR association rates varied across HLA loci, with DRB1 alleles showing the most associated TCRs and HLA-C alleles the fewest. Correlated functional status among segregating V segments might reflect linkage disequilibrium, but an unknown experimental factor could not be ruled out. The sequencing pipeline was judged likely to have produced a cluster of highly shared sequence variants as a technical artifact. This cohort had only TCR beta chains sequenced, and the lack of alpha or paired-chain data limited which features could be detected. In a later analysis, several top co-occurrence clusters were reported to appear linked to parvovirus B19, influenza, CMV and Epstein-Barr virus. A few of the identified cytomegalovirus-associated TCR beta chains were confirmed in vitro to be specific for cytomegalovirus antigens. In a later analysis, HLA-associated TCR beta chains showed more clonal expansion and lower generation probabilities than non-associated chains that were equally common. When HLA alleles, especially DR and DQ, strongly co-occurred, TCR associations were difficult to assign to individual alleles. Compared with the 666-donor mean, donors in an Asian-associated ancestry cluster had fewer N-insertions in productive TCRs, according to a later genetic analysis. Presence/absence analyses assumed roughly uniform sequencing depth across donors, an assumption that may not hold. In both the original and validation cohorts, the classifier was reported to diagnose cytomegalovirus status with high specificity and sensitivity. While some public TCRs were present in many individuals, most TCR sequences turned up only very rarely across donors. A further reported finding was that TCR beta sequences accurately predicted the HLA-A and HLA-B alleles for most subjects in the first cohort. An association between a missense DCLRE1C variant and V-gene and J-gene trimming of TCR beta chains was found in a later genetic analysis and replicated in an independent cohort. According to a later analysis, most CMV-associated TCR beta chains appeared to be HLA-restricted, and the HLA associations seemed to be driven largely by CMV exposure.

Counted from cysteine to phenylalanine, this CDR3 has 15 amino acids. Just CDR3 DNA is preserved here, 45 bases in frame from base 1. V loses 0 bases at its end and J loses 2 bases; junction bases beyond the gene matches: 5. CDR1 and CDR2 were assigned from the germline V gene as SGDLS and YYNGEE. The receptor was isolated from a man between 18 and 35 years old in good health and CMV-seronegative. In this chain, TRBV9 is recombined with TRBJ2-7, with 7 junctional bases fitting TRBD2. The sample consisted of PBMCs. The CDR3 protein: CASSVGPSGAYEQYF. The DNA reads TGTGCCAGCAGCGTAGGACCTAGCGGCGCCTACGAGCAGTACTTC.